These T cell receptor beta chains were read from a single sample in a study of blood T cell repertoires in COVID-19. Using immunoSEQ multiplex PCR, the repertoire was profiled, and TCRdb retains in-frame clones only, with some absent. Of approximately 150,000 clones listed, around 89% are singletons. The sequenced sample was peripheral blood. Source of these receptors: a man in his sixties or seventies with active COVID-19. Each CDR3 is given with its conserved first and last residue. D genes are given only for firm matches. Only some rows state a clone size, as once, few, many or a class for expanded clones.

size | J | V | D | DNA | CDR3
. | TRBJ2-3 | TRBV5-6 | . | TGTGCCAGCAGCCCCGGTGGCACAGATACGCAGTATTTT | CASSPGGTDTQYF
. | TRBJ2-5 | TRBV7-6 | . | TGTGCCAGCAGCTTATACCCCCTAGGGGCTCGGGAGACCCAGTACTTC | CASSLYPLGARETQYF
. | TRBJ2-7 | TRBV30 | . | TGTGCCTGGAACGAGGGCGGGCCCTACGAGCAGTACTTC | CAWNEGGPYEQYF
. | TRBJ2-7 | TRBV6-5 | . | TGTGCCAGCAGTTACTCGGGTCCGCCAGGCCACGAGCAGTACTTC | CASSYSGPPGHEQYF
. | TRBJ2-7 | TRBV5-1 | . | TGCGCCAGCAGCCCCCCCGCCGGGGAGCAGTACTTC | CASSPPAGEQYF
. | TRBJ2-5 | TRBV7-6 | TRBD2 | TGTGCCAGCAGCTTCGGGATAGAAGCGGGAGTGGGTCAAGAGACCCAGTACTTC | CASSFGIEAGVGQETQYF
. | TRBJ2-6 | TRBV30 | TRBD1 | TGTGCCTGGGCCGGGACAGGCTTTTTCGGGGCCAACGTCCTGACTTTC | CAWAGTGFFGANVLTF
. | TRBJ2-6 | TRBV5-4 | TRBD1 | TGTGCCAGCAGCTTCGCCCGGGACAGGGGTCCTGGGGCCAACGTCCTGACTTTC | CASSFARDRGPGANVLTF
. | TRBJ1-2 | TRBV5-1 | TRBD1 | TGCGCCAGCAGCTCCCGGACAGGGCTTACGGGTGGCTACACCTTC | CASSSRTGLTGGYTF
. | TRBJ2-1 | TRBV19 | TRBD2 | TGTGCCAGTAGTATAGATCAAGGGGGACTAGGACTGAGTGAGCAGTTCTTC | CASSIDQGGLGLSEQFF
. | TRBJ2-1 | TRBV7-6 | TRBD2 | TGTGCCAGCAGCTTAGCGAGGGTAGCGGGAAACAATGAGCAGTTCTTC | CASSLARVAGNNEQFF
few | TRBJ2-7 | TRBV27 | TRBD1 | TGTGCCAGCAGTTTAAAGGGCCAGGGGGCCTACGAGCAGTACTTC | CASSLKGQGAYEQYF
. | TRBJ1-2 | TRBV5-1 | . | TGCGCCAGCAGTTCGGACAGCAACTATGGCTACACCTTC | CASSSDSNYGYTF
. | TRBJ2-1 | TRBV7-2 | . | TGTGCCAGCAGCTTGGGGGGAGGTCCTTACAATGAGCAGTTCTTC | CASSLGGGPYNEQFF
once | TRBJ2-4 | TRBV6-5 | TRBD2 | TGTGCCAGCACCCCGGGGAGGGCGACCAAAAACATTCAGTACTTC | CASTPGRATKNIQYF